This is a list of T cell receptor beta chains from one sample in a study of OX40 agonist ivuxolimab in advanced cancers. TCRdb's copy holds only in-frame clones and misses some; the assay was immunoSEQ multiplex PCR. The top ten hold less than 1.2% of the sample, which has 50,000 to 65,000 clones, around 80% seen once. This specimen was CD4+ or CD8+ T cells sorted from blood, taken in a trial of the OX40 agonist ivuxolimab. The receptor source for this set is an adult with an advanced solid tumor such as melanoma, head and neck, liver or kidney cancer. Both conserved end residues are part of each CDR3. The D gene is left open where the match is weak. Clone size is stated in some rows and not others, as once, few, many or a class when expanded.

>TRBJ2-2|-|TRBV29-1|TRBD1
CSVSTGGSGELFF
TGCAGCGTCTCGACAGGGGGTAGCGGGGAGCTGTTTTTT
>TRBJ1-1|-|TRBV4-3|-
CASSQAGDAFHTEAFF
TGCGCCAGCAGCCAGGCCGGGGACGCGTTTCACACTGAAGCTTTCTTT
>TRBJ1-6|-|TRBV27|TRBD1
CASSLTGGVRDRWLSYNSPLHF
TGTGCCAGCAGTTTGACAGGGGGCGTAAGGGACAGATGGTTATCCTATAATTCACCCCTCCACTTT
>TRBJ1-6|-|TRBV6-1|-
CASTPFRAGDSPLHF
TGTGCCAGCACCCCGTTCAGGGCAGGGGATTCACCCCTCCACTTT
>TRBJ1-1|-|TRBV5-1|-
CASSLAPNTEAFF
TGCGCCAGCAGCTTGGCCCCAAACACTGAAGCTTTCTTT
>TRBJ2-1|-|TRBV5-4|-
CASSRNHDNEQFF
TGTGCCAGCAGCCGGAACCATGACAATGAGCAGTTCTTC
>TRBJ2-7|-|TRBV14|-
CASSQDLGGTYEQYF
TGTGCCAGCAGCCAAGATCTGGGCGGTACCTACGAGCAGTACTTC
>TRBJ2-5|-|TRBV5-1|-
CASSLDLQETQYF
TGCGCCAGCAGCCTGGACTTGCAAGAGACCCAGTACTTC
>TRBJ2-5|once|TRBV6-1|-
CASDLGTQETQYF
TGTGCCAGCGATTTAGGAACCCAAGAGACCCAGTACTTC
>TRBJ1-2|-|TRBV19|TRBD1
CASSIAQGAGYTF
TGTGCCAGTAGTATCGCACAGGGGGCGGGCTACACCTTC
>TRBJ1-1|-|TRBV6-5|-
CASSYYQINEAFF
TGTGCCAGCAGTTACTACCAGATTAATGAAGCTTTCTTT
>TRBJ1-5|-|TRBV27|-
CASSSSPGPGQPQHF
-
>TRBJ2-1|few|TRBV6-1|-
CASSESAVFPNEQFF
TGTGCCAGCAGTGAAAGCGCAGTTTTCCCCAATGAGCAGTTCTTC
>TRBJ2-2|few|TRBV5-6|TRBD2
CASRTPGLATGELFF
TGTGCCAGCAGAACACCCGGACTAGCCACCGGGGAGCTGTTTTTT
>TRBJ1-6|-|TRBV7-8|-
CASSLHSDSPLHF
TGTGCCAGCAGCTTACACTCGGATTCACCCCTCCACTTT
>TRBJ1-2|-|TRBV7-8|-
CASSAARSYGYTF
TGTGCCAGCAGCGCCGCGCGGTCCTATGGCTACACCTTC
>TRBJ2-1|-|TRBV5-4|TRBD2
CASSLSGGPAKFVGQFF
TGTGCCAGCAGCCTTAGCGGGGGCCCGGCAAAGTTCGTTGGGCAGTTCTTC
>TRBJ1-4|-|TRBV7-9|TRBD1
CASSFRTGVNLGKLFF
TGTGCCAGCAGCTTTCGGACAGGAGTCAACTTAGGAAAACTGTTTTTT
>TRBJ1-1|-|TRBV7-9|-
CASSSLILNTEAFF
TGTGCCAGCAGCTCTTTGATCCTGAACACTGAAGCTTTCTTT
>TRBJ1-1|-|TRBV18|-
CASSPQDKNTEAFF
TGTGCCAGCTCACCACAGGACAAGAACACTGAAGCTTTCTTT
>TRBJ2-5|-|TRBV6-4|TRBD2
CASAVSGTLGETQYF
TGTGCCAGCGCCGTTAGCGGGACCCTAGGCGAGACCCAGTACTTC
>TRBJ1-1|-|TRBV14|-
CASSQQANTEAFF
TGTGCCAGCAGCCAACAGGCGAACACTGAAGCTTTCTTT
>TRBJ1-1|medium-sized|TRBV7-9|-
CASSPGQNTEAFF
TGTGCCAGCAGCCCCGGACAGAACACTGAAGCTTTCTTT
>TRBJ1-1|-|TRBV5-6|-
CASSLAVVGGTEAFF
TGTGCCAGCAGCTTGGCGGTAGTTGGGGGCACTGAAGCTTTCTTT
>TRBJ1-2|once|TRBV6-1|-
CAAGSQGGYTF
TGTGCCGCCGGATCCCAGGGGGGCTACACCTTC
>TRBJ2-1|-|TRBV5-4|TRBD2
CASSATGGPYNEQFF
TGTGCCAGCAGCGCGACGGGGGGGCCCTACAATGAGCAGTTCTTC